Included here is one T cell receptor beta chain sequence, with context. This sample stems from a study of control samples from healthy donors and cancer patients. TCRdb keeps only in-frame clones here, not all; method: immunoSEQ multiplex PCR. The sample yields around 250,000 clones, roughly four fifths seen once. This CDR3 region has 15 residues. Germline lookup yields CDR1 MDHEN and CDR2 SYDVKM. V shed 5 bases, J shed 6 bases, and the junction held 8 bases outside the gene matches. Source material: PBMCs. The chain recombines TRBV28 with TRBJ2-5; 11 bases are a match to TRBD1. The origin of this receptor is a woman aged 55 to 70 with lung cancer. In DNA, the CDR3 is TGTGCCAGCAGTAGCCGGACAGGGGGCGCGCAGACCCAGTACTTC. Residues: CASSSRTGGAQTQYF.